The present T cell receptor beta chain was sequenced within a study of cytomegalovirus exposure and HLA in healthy donors. Broader study findings: A highly shared variant cluster was judged a likely technical artifact. For TCR beta chains, V- and J-gene trimming was later linked to a missense DCLRE1C variant. CMV serostatus alone was available as immune exposure information.

Per the germline V gene, CDR1 is LNHNV and CDR2 is YYDKDF (reference sequence). V was trimmed by 3 bases and J by 6 bases, leaving 11 bases between them. The CDR3 consists of 13 residues. In the PCR, 60 Vbeta and 13 Jbeta primers were used. The data were produced by immunoSEQ multiplex PCR, yet TCRdb's version contains in-frame clones alone and is incomplete. The repertoire has roughly 130,000 clones, less than 85% of them found once; the top ten carry roughly 4.5%. The sample holds a few counts of this clone. Its matching antigen is unknown. This sequence originates from a young man in good health and CMV-seropositive. The chain couples TRBV15 to TRBJ1-2; D gene unclear. The sequenced material came from PBMCs. CDR3 sequence: CATSRDYDDGYTF. The CDR3 region has the DNA TGTGCCACCAGCAGGGACTACGACGATGGCTACACCTTC.